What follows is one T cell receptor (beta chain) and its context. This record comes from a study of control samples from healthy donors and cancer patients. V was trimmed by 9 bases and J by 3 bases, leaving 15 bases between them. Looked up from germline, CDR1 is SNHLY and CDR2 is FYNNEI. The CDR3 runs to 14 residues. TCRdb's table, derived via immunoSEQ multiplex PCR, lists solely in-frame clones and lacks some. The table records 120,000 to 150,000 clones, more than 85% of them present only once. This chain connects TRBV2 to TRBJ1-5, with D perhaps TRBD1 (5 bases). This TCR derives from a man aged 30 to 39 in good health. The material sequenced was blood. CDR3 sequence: CASRAGRHNQPQHF. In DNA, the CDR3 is TGTGCCAGTAGGGCAGGGAGGCACAATCAGCCCCAGCATTTT.